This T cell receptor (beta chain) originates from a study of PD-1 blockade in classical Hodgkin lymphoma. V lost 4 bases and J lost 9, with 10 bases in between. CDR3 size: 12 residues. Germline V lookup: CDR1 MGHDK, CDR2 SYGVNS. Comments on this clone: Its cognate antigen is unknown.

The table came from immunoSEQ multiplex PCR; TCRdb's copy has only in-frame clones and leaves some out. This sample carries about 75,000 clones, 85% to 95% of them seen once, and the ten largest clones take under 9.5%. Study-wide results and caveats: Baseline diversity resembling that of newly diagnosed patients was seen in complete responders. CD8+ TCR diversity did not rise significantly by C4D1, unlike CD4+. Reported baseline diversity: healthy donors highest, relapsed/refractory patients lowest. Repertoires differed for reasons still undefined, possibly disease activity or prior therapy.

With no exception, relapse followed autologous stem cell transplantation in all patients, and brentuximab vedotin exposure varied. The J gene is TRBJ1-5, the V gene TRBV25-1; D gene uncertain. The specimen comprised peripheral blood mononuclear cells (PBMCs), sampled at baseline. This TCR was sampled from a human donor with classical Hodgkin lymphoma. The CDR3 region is CASSASGRPQHF. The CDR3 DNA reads TGTGCCAGCAGTGCGTCAGGTCGGCCCCAGCATTTT.